The 15 T cell receptor beta chains given below trace back to one sample, sequenced in a study of T-cell reconstitution after alpha-beta-depleted transplantation in children. For TCRbeta, the library was prepared with unique molecular identifiers. Each CDR3 protein is one row after TCRdb ran MiXCR on the PCR reads. The sample contains hundreds of thousands of distinct CDR3 sequences, about an eighth of which appear only once. The specimen was PBMCs from the stem cell graft donor, collected from the stem cell graft. Receptors were obtained from a human donor who donated a stem cell graft to a child with combined immunodeficiency.

Only a few counts were recorded for this clonotype. V gene TRBV6-2 or TRBV6-3 combines with J gene TRBJ2-7; D call uncertain. The germline V and J ends were trimmed by 6 bases and 5 bases, with 14 bases remaining between them. CDR3 size: 13 residues. The germline CDR1 and CDR2 sequences are MNHEY and SVGEGT. CDR3 nucleotide sequence: TGTGCCAGCAGAGGTGATGTAGTCGACGAGCAGTACTTC. Translating it yields CASRGDVVDEQYF.

This clonotype was recorded at least ten times. The chain uses TRBV12-3 or TRBV12-4 and TRBJ2-3; 10 nucleotides match TRBD1. V lost 8 bases to trimming and J lost 1 base; unmatched junction nucleotides: 6. The CDR3 spans 15 residues. The CDR3 DNA is TGTGCCAGCGCCGGGACAGGGGCCCGCACAGATACGCAGTATTTT. Translating it yields CASAGTGARTDTQYF.

This clonotype was seen at least ten times. This rearrangement joins TRBV14 to TRBJ2-3; D is undetermined. Trimming left V 6 bases short and J 4 bases short, with 8 bases between. Germline V gene data show CDR1 as SGHDN and CDR2 as FVKESK. The CDR3 totals 12 residues. The CDR3 loop reads CASSIVADTQYF. DNA for the CDR3: TGTGCCAGCAGTATAGTGGCAGATACGCAGTATTTT.

This chain joins TRBV4-3 and TRBJ2-3, with a weak D call TRBD2 (5 bases). Trimming stripped 1 base from V and 2 bases from J, with 10 bases between. The CDR3 totals 15 residues. Germline V gene sequence: CDR1 LGHNA, CDR2 YSLEER. Written as DNA, the CDR3 is TGCGCCAGCAGCCAAGTTGGCGGGCACACAGATACGCAGTATTTT. The encoded protein is CASSQVGGHTDTQYF.

This chain uses TRBV6-2 or TRBV6-3 with TRBJ2-1; 7 bases agree with TRBD2. CDR1 is MNHEY and CDR2 is SVGEGT in the germline V gene. J was trimmed by 3 bases and V by 4 bases; bases with no gene match: 9. The CDR3 extends over 16 amino acids. CDR3 nucleotide sequence: TGTGCCAGCAGTTCTTTCGGGGGGAAATTCTACAATGAGCAGTTCTTC. This encodes CASSSFGGKFYNEQFF.

This clonotype was detected many times. The J gene is TRBJ2-7, the V gene TRBV4-3; the D gene is possibly TRBD1 (5 bases). Germline V gives CDR1 LGHNA, CDR2 YSLEER. This CDR3 region has 13 residues. The V end lost 1 base, the J end lost 7 bases, and 11 bases lay between the germline ends. CDR3 nucleotide sequence: TGCGCCAGCAGCCAAGTGGGGCGGACAGAGCAGTACTTC. This gives the protein CASSQVGRTEQYF.

The chain is built from TRBV28 and TRBJ2-7; perhaps D is TRBD1 or TRBD2 (5 bases each). The V gene lost 2 bases and the J gene lost 3 bases, with 23 bases spanning the gap. CDR1 and CDR2 from the germline V gene are MDHEN and SYDVKM. The CDR3 is 18 amino acids. The CDR3 loop reads CASSLGADYVRVLYEQYF. For the CDR3, the DNA is TGTGCCAGCAGTTTAGGGGCTGACTACGTCAGGGTCCTCTACGAGCAGTACTTC.

The sample holds many counts of this clonotype. This chain joins TRBV12-3 or TRBV12-4 and TRBJ2-1, with 8 bases fitting TRBD2. V gave up 1 base and J gave up 8 bases; unmatched junction bases: 7. The CDR3 covers 15 residues. Written as DNA, the CDR3 is TGTGCCAGCAGTTTAGAGGGGCGGGAGGTCGATGAGCAGTTCTTC. Translated: CASSLEGREVDEQFF.

This clonotype showed up just a few times. The rearrangement uses TRBV7-2 and TRBJ1-5; D is possibly TRBD1 (5 bases). The V end was cut by 1 base, the J end by 2 bases, with 15 bases between. CDR3 length: 17 residues. Germline assignment: CDR1 SGHTA and CDR2 FQGNSA. In DNA form, the CDR3 reads TGTGCCAGCAGCTTAGTTCACTCCAGGGAGGGCAATCAGCCCCAGCATTTT. It specifies CASSLVHSREGNQPQHF.

This clonotype showed up just a few times. The chain couples TRBV20-1 to TRBJ1-2; 8 nucleotides agree with TRBD1. V was clipped by 6 bases and J by 3 bases; unmatched bases: 9. The CDR3 is 14 amino acids. The V gene's germline CDR1 is DFQATT and CDR2 SNEGSKA (reference sequence). The CDR3: CSAPRQGAYYGYTF. The CDR3 DNA sequence: TGCAGTGCCCCTCGGCAGGGGGCTTACTATGGCTACACCTTC.

V is TRBV27 and J is TRBJ1-3; tentatively, D is TRBD1 (6 bases). The germline gives CDR1 MNHEY, CDR2 SMNVEV (reference sequence). The V end lost 5 bases, the J end lost 3 bases, and 14 bases lay between the germline ends. The CDR3 contains 15 residues. CDR3 bases: TGTGCCAGCAGTCCAGGGACACAGGGTGGAAACACCATATATTTT. It encodes CASSPGTQGGNTIYF.

This clonotype appeared a few times. The chain uses TRBV6-2 or TRBV6-3 and TRBJ2-1; D is perhaps TRBD2 (5 bases). This CDR3 has 15 residues. Germline V gives CDR1 MNHEY, CDR2 SVGEGT. V gave up 3 bases and J gave up 0 bases, with 9 bases separating them. The CDR3 region is CASSYGLGSYNEQFF. The CDR3 DNA reads TGTGCCAGCAGTTATGGACTGGGCTCCTACAATGAGCAGTTCTTC.

The V call is TRBV12-3 or TRBV12-4, the J call TRBJ2-1, with 13 positions matching TRBD2. The CDR3 spans 13 residues. After removal of 4 bases from V and 11 bases from J, the junction contained 2 bases not matched to a gene. The CDR3 reads CASSSGTSGKQFF. CDR3 nucleotide sequence: TGTGCCAGCAGTTCGGGGACTAGCGGGAAGCAGTTCTTC.

In this sample, this clonotype turned up many times. The chain has TRBV6-5 and TRBJ2-7; 11 positions agree with TRBD2. The CDR3 extends over 16 amino acids. V lost 1 base, J lost 0 bases, and 2 bases stayed unmatched. CDR1 and CDR2 (germline): MNHEY, SVGAGI. CDR3 nucleotide sequence: TGTGCCAGCAGTTACTTTACTAGCGGGAGCTCCTACGAGCAGTACTTC. Translation gives CASSYFTSGSSYEQYF.

This chain links TRBV12-3 or TRBV12-4 with TRBJ1-2, with 8 bases identical to TRBD1. The CDR3 runs to 13 residues. With V trimmed by 3 bases and J by 13 bases, 10 bases remained unmatched. The CDR3 nucleotides read TGTGCCAGCAGTTTGGTCGGAGGACAGGGCGGCACCTTC. Amino acids: CASSLVGGQGGTF.